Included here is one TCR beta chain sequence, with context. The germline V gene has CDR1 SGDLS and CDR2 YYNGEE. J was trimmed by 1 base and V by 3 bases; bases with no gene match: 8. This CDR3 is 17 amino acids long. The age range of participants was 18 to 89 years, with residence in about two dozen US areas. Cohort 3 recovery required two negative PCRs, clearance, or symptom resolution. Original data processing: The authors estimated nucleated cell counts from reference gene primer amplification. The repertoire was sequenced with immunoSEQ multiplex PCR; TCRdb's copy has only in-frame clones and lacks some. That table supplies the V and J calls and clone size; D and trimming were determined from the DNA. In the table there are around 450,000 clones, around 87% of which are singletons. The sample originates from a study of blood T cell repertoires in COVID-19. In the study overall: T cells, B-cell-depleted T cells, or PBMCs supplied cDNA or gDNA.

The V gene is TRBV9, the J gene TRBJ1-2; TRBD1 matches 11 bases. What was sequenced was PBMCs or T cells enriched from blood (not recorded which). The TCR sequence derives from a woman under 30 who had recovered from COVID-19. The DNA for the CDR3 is TGTGCCAGCAGCGCCGGGGACAGGGGGTTGATTAACTATGGCTACACCTTC. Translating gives CASSAGDRGLINYGYTF. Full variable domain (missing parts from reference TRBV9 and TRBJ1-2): DSGVTQTPKHLITATGQRVTLRCSPRSGDLSVYWYQQSLDQGLQFLIQYYNGEERAKGNILERFSAQQFPDLHSELNLSSLELGDSALYFCASSAGDRGLINYGYTFGSGTRLTVV.